One T cell receptor (beta chain) is described in this entry. The antigen is unknown. The data derive from a study of T-cell memory formation after mild COVID-19. Study results and caveats: Contracting clones, day 15 to 85, had balanced CD4/CD8, and later expanders favored CD4+. Contracting CD4+ clones lay largely in CM and EM, with CD8+ ones residing in EMRA.

The CDR3 spans 15 residues. V lost 6 bases, J lost 9 bases, and 18 bases lay in between. Germline assignment: CDR1 MNHEY and CDR2 SVGEGT. Barcoded TCR alpha and TCR beta cDNA libraries with UMIs came from 5'RACE using constant-segment primers. TCRdb passed the 5' RACE reads through MiXCR, listing each CDR3 protein once. Here the sample spans about 110,000 distinct CDR3 sequences, 12% being singletons. The source of this sequence is an adult woman who had mild COVID-19 (a few samples of this study predate the infection). Cell type and time point are not known. Sequenced material: PBMCs or a T cell subset sorted from them (not recorded which). The chain has TRBV6-2 or TRBV6-3 and TRBJ1-6; unclear D gene. CDR3 in amino acids: CASRSLQETLSPLHF. CDR3 bases: TGTGCCAGCAGGAGCCTTCAGGAAACTCTTTCACCCCTCCACTTT.